These 23 T cell receptor beta chains came from one sample sequenced in a study of cytomegalovirus exposure and HLA in healthy donors. The PCR used 60 Vbeta and 13 Jbeta primers. Method: immunoSEQ multiplex PCR; TCRdb's copy keeps in-frame clones and lacks some. The sample contains 70,000 to 95,000 clones, 80% to 90% of which appear only once. Sample: PBMCs. These receptors were obtained from a woman under 30 in good health and CMV-seropositive.

Written as DNA, the CDR3 is TGTGCCAGCAGCCACTCCTACGAGCAGTACTTC. Translated: CASSHSYEQYF. V and J are TRBV5-6 and TRBJ2-7; D not certain. This CDR3 comprises 11 residues. From germline, CDR1 is SGHDT and CDR2 YYEEEE. V lost 4 bases and J 0 bases, leaving 2 bases between the germline ends.

This rearrangement joins TRBV28 to TRBJ1-5, with D hard to call. Germline lookup yields CDR1 MDHEN and CDR2 SYDVKM. The CDR3 consists of 14 residues. The V end was cut by 11 bases, the J end by 0 bases, with 14 bases between. CDR3 sequence (DNA): TGTGCCGCGTCCAGGACTTATAGCAATCAGCCCCAGCATTTT. As protein: CAASRTYSNQPQHF. The entire variable domain, with the rest obtained from reference TRBV28 and TRBJ1-5, is as follows: DVKVTQSSRYLVKRTGEKVFLECVQDMDHENMFWYRQDPGLGLRLIYFSYDVKMKEKGDIPEGYSVSREKKERFSLILESASTNQTSMYLCAASRTYSNQPQHFGDGTRLSIL.

J is TRBJ1-2 and V is TRBV6-5, with D possibly matching TRBD1 (5 bases). With 7 bases removed from V and 3 bases from J, the gap between germline ends came to 15 bases. CDR1 is MNHEY, CDR2 SVGAGI, per germline. This CDR3 has 14 residues. The DNA of the CDR3 is TGTGCCAGCACTACACGCTCGGGGGACTATGGCTACACCTTC. Translating it yields CASTTRSGDYGYTF.

The genes are TRBV13 and TRBJ2-7, with D possibly being TRBD1 (6 bases). The germline gives CDR1 PRHDT, CDR2 FYEKMQ (reference sequence). The CDR3 extends over 15 amino acids. V was pared by 3 bases and J by 1 base, with 13 bases between. The DNA of the CDR3 is TGTGCCAGCAGCTTGCAGGGGCAAAATTCCTACGAGCAGTACTTC. This translates into CASSLQGQNSYEQYF. Full variable domain (outside the CDR3, taken from reference TRBV13 and TRBJ2-7): AAGVIQSPRHLIKEKRETATLKCYPIPRHDTVYWYQQGPGQDPQFLISFYEKMQSDKGSIPDRFSAQQFSDYHSELNMSSLELGDSALYFCASSLQGQNSYEQYFGPGTRLTVT.

V usage is TRBV7-9 and J usage is TRBJ1-3; D ambiguous. This CDR3 is built from 17 residues. CDR1 is SEHNR, CDR2 FQNEAQ, per germline (reference sequence). V was pared by 1 base and J by 4 bases, with 17 bases between. The DNA for the CDR3 is TGTGCCAGCAGCTTAGAAGCCTCAGGAATTTTGGGAAACACCATATATTTT. This encodes CASSLEASGILGNTIYF.

The chain recombines TRBV19 with TRBJ1-1; D remains ambiguous. The V gene's germline CDR1 is LNHDA and CDR2 SQIVND (reference sequence). V lost 3 bases to trimming and J lost 0 bases, with 2 bases between them. The CDR3 covers 12 residues. This CDR3 is CASSILNTEAFF. The CDR3 nucleotides are TGTGCCAGTAGTATCTTGAACACTGAAGCTTTCTTT.

The V and J genes are TRBV13 and TRBJ2-7, with TRBD2 matching over 7 bases. The CDR3 covers 17 residues. V was clipped by 5 bases and J by 2 bases; unmatched bases: 15. Germline CDR1 and CDR2: PRHDT and FYEKMQ (reference sequence). The CDR3: CASSLRRQTSGTYEQYF. The CDR3 DNA follows: TGTGCCAGCAGCCTGCGAAGACAAACGAGCGGGACCTACGAGCAGTACTTC.

V is TRBV5-1 and J is TRBJ1-1; D uncertain. Deletions cut 0 bases from V and 6 bases from J, with 12 bases between. The germline CDR1 and CDR2 sequences are SGHRS and YFSETQ. This CDR3 region has 14 residues. The CDR3 DNA is TGCGCCAGCAGCTTGGATTGGCGGGATTCTGAAGCTTTCTTT. Translating it yields CASSLDWRDSEAFF.

This clone was seen once. This chain links TRBV27 with TRBJ2-7, with 7 bases lining up with TRBD1. Germline-derived CDR1 and CDR2 are MNHEY and SMNVEV (reference sequence). The ends lost 8 bases at V and 7 bases at J; junction bases unmatched: 14. The CDR3 covers 14 residues. The CDR3 spells CASGPGQTPGEQYF. In DNA, the CDR3 is TGTGCCAGCGGCCCGGGACAGACCCCGGGGGAGCAGTACTTC.

The CDR3 bases are TGTGCCGCGAAGGGACTTATCACAGATACGCAGTATTTT. As protein: CAAKGLITDTQYF. The J gene is TRBJ2-3, the V gene TRBV2; D is possibly TRBD2 (6 bases). V was shortened by 11 bases and J by 2 bases, with 14 bases between the two germline ends. The CDR3 covers 13 residues. Germline V lookup: CDR1 SNHLY, CDR2 FYNNEI.

This sequence joins TRBV6-5 and TRBJ2-7; a weak D match, TRBD1 (6 bases). Germline V gene data show CDR1 as MNHEY and CDR2 as SVGAGI. The CDR3 consists of 16 residues. The V and J ends lost 2 bases and 6 bases respectively, with 20 bases between them. CDR3 nucleotides: TGTGCCAGCAGTTACCAACTGACAGGCTCTTCAGGCGAGCAGTACTTC. Translation: CASSYQLTGSSGEQYF.

The chain combines TRBV21-1 with TRBJ1-1. TRBV21-1 is noted as a pseudogene. The CDR3 is 16 residues long. CDR3 sequence (DNA): TGTGCCAGCAGCAAAAAGAGGCCGGAAATGAACACTGAAGCTTTCTTT. Amino acids: CASSKKRPEMNTEAFF.

This rearrangement joins TRBV29-1 to TRBJ2-7; D is perhaps TRBD1 (6 bases). Germline-derived CDR1 and CDR2 are SQVTM and ANQGSEA. CDR3 size: 13 residues. Trimming removed 5 bases from V and 0 bases from J, with 11 bases in between. CDR3 loop: CSVTGSNSYEQYF. The CDR3 coding sequence is TGCAGCGTTACAGGGTCCAACTCCTACGAGCAGTACTTC.

CDR3 sequence reads: CASSDGTGGYEQYF. CDR3 nucleotide sequence: TGCGCCAGCAGCGATGGGACAGGGGGATACGAGCAGTACTTC. V and J are TRBV5-1 and TRBJ2-7, with 11 bases identical to TRBD1. V shed 4 bases and J 4 bases; nucleotides not matched to a gene: 4. The CDR3 length is 14 residues. The germline CDR1 and CDR2 sequences are SGHRS and YFSETQ.

This clone occurred once. J is TRBJ2-3 and V is TRBV6-1, with TRBD2 matching 8 bases. CDR3 length: 16 amino acids. The germline gives CDR1 MNHNS, CDR2 SASEGT. V shed 4 bases, J shed 2 bases, and the junction held 8 bases outside the gene matches. The CDR3 coding sequence is TGTGCCAGCAGTGCTTATAGCGGGGTGAACACAGATACGCAGTATTTT. Translation gives CASSAYSGVNTDTQYF.

V gene TRBV4-1 combines with J gene TRBJ2-7; 8 bases match TRBD1. The CDR3 is made up of 16 amino acids. V was clipped by 1 base and J by 5 bases; unmatched bases: 10. The germline V gene has CDR1 MGHRA and CDR2 YSYEKL. The CDR3 protein is CASSQAPGGFAHEQYF. The CDR3, as DNA: TGCGCCAGCAGCCAAGCCCCAGGGGGCTTTGCCCACGAGCAGTACTTC.

The V and J genes are TRBV7-2 and TRBJ2-5, with 10 bases lining up with TRBD2. CDR1 and CDR2 (germline): SGHTA, FQGNSA. The CDR3 sequence is 17 residues long. V lost 2 bases and J lost 2; bases outside the gene matches: 8. The CDR3 coding sequence is TGTGCCAGCAGCTTACTTGGCTCTAGCGGGGGACAAGAGACCCAGTACTTC. Its protein product is CASSLLGSSGGQETQYF.

The chain links TRBV29-1 to TRBJ2-5; TRBD1 matches 7 bases. The CDR3 has 13 amino acids. In germline, CDR1 is SQVTM, CDR2 ANQGSEA. V lost 5 bases and J lost 4; bases outside the gene matches: 7. CDR3 coding DNA: TGCAGCGTTATGACAGGGAGTGGAGAGACCCAGTACTTC. Translating it yields CSVMTGSGETQYF.

The V call is TRBV5-4, the J call TRBJ1-2; 9 nucleotides agree with TRBD1. Germline-derived CDR1 and CDR2 are SGHNT and YYREEE (reference sequence). Unmatched junction bases numbered 1, after V lost 0 bases and J lost 4 bases. The CDR3 loop spans 14 amino acids. CDR3 coding DNA: TGTGCCAGCAGCTTGGGGACAGGGGTCTATGGCTACACCTTC. Translation: CASSLGTGVYGYTF.

V and J are TRBV4-1 and TRBJ1-5; no firm D call. The CDR3 extends over 15 amino acids. Germline V lookup: CDR1 MGHRA, CDR2 YSYEKL. Trimming took 0 bases from V and 9 from J, leaving 15 bases between them. The CDR3 DNA reads TGCGCCAGCAGCCAAGAGGGAGCTCTGGTTGGGCCCCAGCATTTT. This translates into CASSQEGALVGPQHF.

In its sample, this clone was seen a few times. This chain uses TRBV6-1 with TRBJ1-4; the match to TRBD1 covers 7 bases. Germline CDR1 reads MNHNS; CDR2 reads SASEGT. The CDR3 has 14 amino acids. V shed 6 bases, J shed 7 bases, and the junction held 8 bases outside the gene matches. The CDR3 region has the DNA TGTGCCAGCAGCAACAGGGGTTCGGGTGAAAAACTGTTTTTT. Protein sequence: CASSNRGSGEKLFF.

The chain joins TRBV19 to TRBJ1-1, with TRBD1 identical over 10 bases. This CDR3 comprises 16 residues. Germline V gives CDR1 LNHDA, CDR2 SQIVND (reference sequence). V lost 5 bases, J lost 4 bases, and 10 bases stayed unmatched. CDR3 DNA: TGTGCCAGTAGTTCACTCCCGGGACAGGGGAGCACTGAAGCTTTCTTT. Protein: CASSSLPGQGSTEAFF.

The V call is TRBV9, the J call TRBJ1-2, with 8 bases identical to TRBD1. The CDR3 has 14 residues. CDR1 and CDR2 (germline): SGDLS, YYNGEE. The J segment lost 4 bases and the V segment lost 4 bases, leaving 6 bases of the junction unmatched. The CDR3 here is CASSQGAGVYGYTF. The CDR3 DNA reads TGTGCCAGCAGCCAGGGGGCGGGCGTCTATGGCTACACCTTC.